Below, 23 T cell receptor beta chains from the same sample are listed, as sequenced in a study of identical twins. TCRdb ran MiXCR on the 5' RACE reads and lists one entry per CDR3 protein. The sample lists around 220,000 distinct CDR3 sequences, about 14% occurring once. The sample comprised memory (CD45RO+) T cells sorted from blood. The source is a woman aged 18-29 years in good health.

This clonotype was found many times. The rearrangement links TRBV6-5 to TRBJ2-1; the match to TRBD1 covers 7 bases. This CDR3 contains 14 residues. V gave up 2 bases and J gave up 9 bases; unmatched junction bases: 7. Per germline, CDR1 MNHEY and CDR2 SVGAGI. CDR3 nucleotides: TGTGCCAGCAGTTACCGGACTGGGGACAGTGAGCAGTTCTTC. Amino acid sequence: CASSYRTGDSEQFF.

This clonotype was counted a few times. V is TRBV5-1 and J is TRBJ2-6, with no clear D. CDR3 size: 17 residues. The V end was cut by 2 bases, the J end by 0 bases, with 12 bases between. Per germline, CDR1 SGHRS and CDR2 YFSETQ. CDR3 sequence reads: CASSLGPSSSGANVLTF. The DNA for the CDR3 is TGCGCCAGCAGCTTAGGACCGAGCAGCTCTGGGGCCAACGTCCTGACTTTC.

The sample holds a few counts of this clonotype. The chain uses TRBV7-9 and TRBJ1-4; D call uncertain. Trimming removed 5 bases at V and 5 bases at J, with 15 bases between. CDR3 length: 15 residues. CDR1 and CDR2 (germline): SEHNR, FQNEAQ (reference sequence). CDR3 residues: CASSSSRLINEKLFF. The CDR3 nucleotides read TGTGCCAGCAGCAGTAGTAGACTCATAAATGAAAAACTGTTTTTT.

There are a few counts of this clonotype. This chain connects TRBV21-1 to TRBJ2-7; whether TRBD1, the table's D call, matches the DNA was not checked. TRBV21-1 is designated a pseudogene. The CDR3 contains 18 residues. CDR3 nucleotides: TGTGCCAGCAGCAAAGCGGCTTACGGGGGAAAGAACACCTACGAGCAGTACTTC. Translated: CASSKAAYGGKNTYEQYF.

The table lists this clonotype with a count of one. The chain is built from TRBV5-1 and TRBJ2-1; 9 nucleotides line up with TRBD1. Germline values: CDR1 SGHRS, CDR2 YFSETQ. J gave up 8 bases and V 3 bases, and 9 bases lay outside the gene matches. This CDR3 region has 15 residues. CDR3: CASSSRQGERDEQFF. The CDR3 DNA sequence: TGCGCCAGCAGCTCGCGACAGGGGGAACGGGATGAGCAGTTCTTC.

In this sample, this clonotype turned up many times. This sequence joins TRBV5-5 and TRBJ2-1, with D perhaps being TRBD1 or TRBD2 (5 bases each). The CDR3 is made up of 15 amino acids. CDR1 SGHKS and CDR2 YYEKEE come from the germline V gene (reference sequence). Trimming shortened V by 2 bases and J by 5 bases, and 14 bases separated the two germline ends. This chain's CDR3 is CASSFPGTGNNEQFF. The CDR3 coding sequence is TGTGCCAGCAGCTTCCCCGGGACGGGCAACAATGAGCAGTTCTTC.

This clonotype was recorded many times. This chain uses TRBV5-1 with TRBJ2-2, with 7 bases fitting TRBD1. Germline V gene data show CDR1 as SGHRS and CDR2 as YFSETQ. The J segment lost 5 bases and the V segment lost 2 bases, leaving 9 bases of the junction unmatched. The CDR3 is made up of 16 amino acids. The CDR3 bases are TGCGCCAGCAGCTTCAAGCTGACGGGACAGACCGGGGAGCTGTTTTTT. It is translated as CASSFKLTGQTGELFF.

In its sample, this clonotype was seen many times. The chain is built from TRBV5-6 and TRBJ2-7; D is undetermined. CDR1 and CDR2 (germline): SGHDT, YYEEEE. The CDR3 loop spans 15 amino acids. The V end lost 1 base, the J end lost 3 bases, and 14 bases lay between the germline ends. CDR3 coding DNA: TGTGCCAGCAGCTTGCTTGAGATCAAATACTACGAGCAGTACTTC. It encodes CASSLLEIKYYEQYF.

This clonotype was observed a handful of times. The CDR3 DNA is TGTGCCAGCAGCCGAAGGAGAGAGACGGCGACAGATACGCAGTATTTT. Protein product: CASSRRRETATDTQYF. V usage is TRBV6-1 and J usage is TRBJ2-3; D unclear. Germline V gives CDR1 MNHNS, CDR2 SASEGT. The CDR3 is 16 residues long. The germline V and J ends were trimmed by 6 bases and 3 bases, with 19 bases remaining between them.

This sequence joins TRBV20-1 and TRBJ2-1; 9 positions match TRBD2. CDR3 length: 14 amino acids. Germline CDR1 is DFQATT and CDR2 is SNEGSKA (reference sequence). With 6 bases clipped from V and 10 bases from J, the junction kept 13 bases outside the gene matches. CDR3 bases: TGCAGTGCCCATCTAGCGGGGAGGACTGACGAGCAGTTCTTC. Amino acids: CSAHLAGRTDEQFF.

Only a few counts were recorded for this clonotype. The V and J genes are TRBV9 and TRBJ2-7; the match to TRBD2 covers 10 bases. Trimming took 3 bases from V and 0 from J; bases not matched to a gene: 3. The CDR3 totals 15 residues. CDR1 is SGDLS, CDR2 YYNGEE, per germline. Here the CDR3 DNA reads TGTGCCAGCAGCGGGACTAGCGGAAACTCCTACGAGCAGTACTTC. Its protein product is CASSGTSGNSYEQYF.

Only one count was recorded for this clonotype. The chain is built from TRBV19 and TRBJ1-5; TRBD1 is a possible D gene (5 bases). The CDR3 loop spans 15 amino acids. V was trimmed by 3 bases and J by 3 bases, leaving 12 bases between them. Germline V gene lookup returns CDR1 LNHDA and CDR2 SQIVND (reference sequence). This CDR3 is CASSIWGKLNQPQHF. CDR3 nucleotide sequence: TGTGCCAGTAGTATCTGGGGGAAGCTCAATCAGCCCCAGCATTTT.

This clonotype has only a few counts. J is TRBJ1-6 and V is TRBV7-8, with D perhaps matching TRBD1 (5 bases). The V gene's germline CDR1 is SGHVS and CDR2 FQNEAQ. The CDR3 has 13 residues. The V end lost 2 bases, the J end lost 18 bases, and 17 bases lay between the germline ends. The CDR3 protein is CASSLRRDVLTHF. The CDR3 DNA is TGTGCCAGCAGCTTACGCCGGGACGTTTTAACCCACTTT.

This sequence joins TRBV12-3 or TRBV12-4 and TRBJ2-7, with D tentatively TRBD1 (6 bases). The CDR3 extends over 16 amino acids. Trimming stripped 6 bases from V and 2 bases from J, with 20 bases between. Here the CDR3 reads CASSPWWDTGTYEQYF. DNA of the CDR3: TGTGCCAGCAGCCCCTGGTGGGACACCGGGACCTACGAGCAGTACTTC.

This clonotype was seen a few times. CDR3 loop: CASAPSGGRGETQYF. As DNA, the CDR3 is TGTGCCAGCGCCCCTAGCGGGGGCCGCGGGGAGACCCAGTACTTC. The chain couples TRBV12-3 or TRBV12-4 to TRBJ2-5, with TRBD2 identical over 10 bases. Losses at the gene ends were 8 bases for V and 5 bases for J; bases not matched to a gene: 11. The CDR3 is 15 amino acids.

This clonotype has only a few counts. J is TRBJ1-6 and V is TRBV7-2; D remains unclear. Germline CDR1 SGHTA, CDR2 FQGNSA. The CDR3 loop spans 13 amino acids. V gave up 6 bases and J gave up 8 bases, with 11 bases separating them. The CDR3 loop is CASSHPGYSPLHF. The CDR3 DNA reads TGTGCCAGCAGTCATCCCGGGTATTCACCCCTCCACTTT.

V usage is TRBV18 and J usage is TRBJ2-3; tentative D call: TRBD1 (5 bases). Trimming took 5 bases from V and 5 from J, leaving 14 bases between them. Germline loops: CDR1 KGHSH, CDR2 LQKENI. This CDR3 region has 14 residues. CDR3 loop: CASSFTQGIDTQYF. Here the CDR3 DNA reads TGTGCCAGCTCATTCACCCAGGGAATAGATACGCAGTATTTT.

This clonotype was counted a few times. CDR3 protein: CASSLDPSSSYNEQFF. The CDR3 bases are TGCGCCAGCAGCTTGGACCCGTCAAGCTCCTACAATGAGCAGTTCTTC. The V gene is TRBV5-1, the J gene TRBJ2-1, with D hard to call. Germline V lookup: CDR1 SGHRS, CDR2 YFSETQ. V lost 0 bases and J lost 0, with 10 bases in between. This CDR3 spans 16 amino acids.

This clonotype was detected ten times or more. The chain employs TRBV20-1 and TRBJ2-5; TRBD2 is a possible D gene (5 bases). This CDR3 has 15 residues. V dropped 1 base and J dropped 4 bases, with 16 bases sitting between them. Germline loops: CDR1 DFQATT, CDR2 SNEGSKA (reference sequence). CDR3 nucleotides: TGCAGTGCTAGAGGGTACACGAGCGGAAGAGAGACCCAGTACTTC. Amino acids: CSARGYTSGRETQYF.

This chain joins TRBV7-6 and TRBJ2-7, with D uncertain. Germline values: CDR1 SGHVS, CDR2 FNYEAQ. The V end was cut by 2 bases, the J end by 6 bases, with 11 bases between. The CDR3 extends over 13 amino acids. The CDR3 region is CASSLYASTEQYF. Written as DNA, the CDR3 is TGTGCCAGCAGCTTATACGCCTCTACCGAGCAGTACTTC.

This clonotype turned up a few times. The chain employs TRBV2 and TRBJ2-2; D gene unclear. The CDR3 sequence is 14 residues long. The germline gives CDR1 SNHLY, CDR2 FYNNEI. The V gene lost 8 bases and the J gene lost 1 base, with 11 bases spanning the gap. Here the CDR3 DNA reads TGTGCCAGCTATTCCGGGCTGAACACCGGGGAGCTGTTTTTT. Protein sequence: CASYSGLNTGELFF.

This clonotype appeared a few times. The rearrangement joins TRBV20-1 to TRBJ2-3; 9 bases align to TRBD2. Germline trimming cut 5 bases from V and 8 bases from J; bases unmatched to any gene: 11. From germline, CDR1 is DFQATT and CDR2 SNEGSKA (reference sequence). This CDR3 comprises 14 residues. The DNA for the CDR3 is TGCAGTGCTCTTAGCGGGGGAGGGTCCGGTACGCAGTATTTT. It yields the protein CSALSGGGSGTQYF.

This clonotype was counted at least ten times. The rearrangement joins TRBV18 to TRBJ2-2, with D unclear. Trimming left V 0 bases short and J 4 bases short, with 9 bases between. Germline assignment: CDR1 KGHSH and CDR2 LQKENI. This CDR3 comprises 15 residues. CDR3 DNA sequence: TGTGCCAGCTCACCACCAGATGATGCCACCGGGGAGCTGTTTTTT. Protein: CASSPPDDATGELFF.